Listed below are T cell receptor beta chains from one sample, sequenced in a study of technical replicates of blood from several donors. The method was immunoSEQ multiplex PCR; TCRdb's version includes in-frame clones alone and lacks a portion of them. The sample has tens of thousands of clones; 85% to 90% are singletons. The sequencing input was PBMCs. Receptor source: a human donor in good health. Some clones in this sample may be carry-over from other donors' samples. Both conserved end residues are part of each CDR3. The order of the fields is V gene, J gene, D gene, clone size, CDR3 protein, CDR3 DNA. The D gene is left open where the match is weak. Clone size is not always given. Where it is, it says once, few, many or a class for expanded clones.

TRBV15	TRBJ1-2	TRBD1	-	CATSRQDRGFNTF	TGTGCCACCAGCAGGCAAGACAGGGGGTTCAACACCTTC
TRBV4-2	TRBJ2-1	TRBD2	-	CASSPPSSGTYNEQFF	TGTGCCAGCAGCCCACCTAGTAGCGGGACCTACAATGAGCAGTTCTTC
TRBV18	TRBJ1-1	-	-	CASSPIGGITEAFF	TGTGCCAGCTCACCAATCGGGGGTATCACTGAAGCTTTCTTT
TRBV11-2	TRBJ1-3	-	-	CASSGDNGNTIYF	TGTGCCAGCAGCGGGGACAATGGAAACACCATATATTTT
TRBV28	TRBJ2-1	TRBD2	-	CASSEWERENNEQFF	TGTGCCAGCAGCGAGTGGGAGCGGGAAAACAATGAGCAGTTCTTC
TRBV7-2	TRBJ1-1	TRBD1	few	CASRPNRGEAAFF	TGTGCCAGCAGACCTAACAGGGGAGAGGCGGCTTTCTTT
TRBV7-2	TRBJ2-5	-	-	CASSLFYETQYF	TGTGCCAGCAGCTTATTTTATGAGACCCAGTACTTC
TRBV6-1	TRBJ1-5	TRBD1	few	CASQMGTGGQQPQHF	TGTGCGAGTCAGATGGGGACAGGGGGTCAGCAGCCCCAGCATTTT
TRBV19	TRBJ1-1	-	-	CASSIGPVNTEAFF	TGTGCCAGTAGTATTGGTCCGGTGAACACTGAAGCTTTCTTT
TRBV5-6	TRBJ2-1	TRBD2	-	CASSLRGESYNEQFF	TGTGCCAGCAGCCTCCGGGGGGAGTCCTACAATGAGCAGTTCTTC
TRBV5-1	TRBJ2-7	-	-	CASSLVAGTYEQYF	TGCGCCAGCAGCTTGGTGGCAGGGACCTACGAGCAGTACTTC
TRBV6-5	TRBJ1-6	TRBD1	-	CASTPSGTGVSPLHF	TGTGCCAGCACTCCGAGTGGGACAGGGGTTTCACCCCTCCACTTT
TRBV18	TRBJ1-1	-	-	CASSPQDSAEAFF	TGTGCCAGCTCACCACAGGACAGTGCTGAAGCTTTCTTT
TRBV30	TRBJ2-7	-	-	CAWSETGAGGQYF	TGTGCCTGGAGTGAAACCGGGGCCGGGGGGCAGTACTTC
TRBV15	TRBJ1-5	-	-	CATSRVPRGNNQPQHF	TGTGCCACCAGCAGAGTTCCAAGGGGCAACAATCAGCCCCAGCATTTT
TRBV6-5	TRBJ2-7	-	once	CASRTRSPGEQYF	TGTGCCAGCAGGACTAGGTCCCCCGGAGAGCAGTACTTC
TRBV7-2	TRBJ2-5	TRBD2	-	CASSSQGGLAQETQYF	TGTGCCAGCAGCTCACAGGGAGGACTAGCACAAGAGACCCAGTACTTC
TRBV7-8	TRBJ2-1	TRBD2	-	CASTHGLANKGSYNEQFF	TGTGCCAGCACCCACGGACTAGCGAACAAGGGTTCCTACAATGAGCAGTTCTTC
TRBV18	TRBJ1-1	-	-	CASSPLFSQGLNTEAFF	TGTGCCAGCTCACCATTGTTTAGCCAGGGCCTGAACACTGAAGCTTTCTTT
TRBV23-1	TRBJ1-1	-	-	CASSQLDSDTEAFF	TGCGCCAGCAGTCAATTGGACAGTGACACTGAAGCTTTCTTT
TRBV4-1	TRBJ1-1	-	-	CASSQKSSTEAFF	TGCGCCAGCAGCCAAAAGTCGAGCACTGAAGCTTTCTTT
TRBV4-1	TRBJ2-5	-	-	CASSQDGGAGRETQYF	TGCGCCAGCAGCCAAGATGGAGGGGCGGGGAGGGAGACCCAGTACTTC
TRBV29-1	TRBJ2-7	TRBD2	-	CSVGLYRGLAGRTSYEQYF	TGCAGCGTGGGGCTCTACAGGGGACTAGCGGGGCGAACCTCCTACGAGCAGTACTTC
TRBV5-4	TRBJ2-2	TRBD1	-	CASSLPGGFGELFF	TGTGCCAGCAGCTTGCCAGGGGGCTTTGGGGAGCTGTTTTTT
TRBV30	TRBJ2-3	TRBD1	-	CAWSVRDRASRTQYF	TGTGCCTGGTCGGTCCGGGACAGGGCTTCAAGAACGCAGTATTTT
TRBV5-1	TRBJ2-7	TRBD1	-	CASSAGTGRSEQYF	TGCGCCAGCAGCGCCGGGACAGGGAGATCCGAGCAGTACTTC
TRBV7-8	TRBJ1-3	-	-	CASSLARVNSGNTIYF	TGTGCCAGCAGCTTAGCGCGGGTCAACTCTGGAAACACCATATATTTT
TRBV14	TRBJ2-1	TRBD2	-	CASSQVVRASGYNEQFF	TGTGCCAGCAGCCAAGTTGTCAGGGCTAGCGGCTACAATGAGCAGTTCTTC
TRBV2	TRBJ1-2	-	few	CASPKIVQGNYGYTF	TGTGCCAGCCCAAAGATAGTACAGGGTAACTATGGCTACACCTTC